This T cell receptor beta chain derives from a study of T cell responses to AZD1222 COVID-19 vaccine. Using immunoSEQ multiplex PCR, the repertoire was profiled, and TCRdb retains in-frame clones only, with some absent. The data show approximately 220,000 clones, with 85% to 95% seen just once and roughly 0.99% held by the top ten. Between the trimmed V and J ends, which lost 5 bases and 5 bases, there was a span of 7 bases. The CDR3 is 11 residues long. This sequence joins TRBV12-3 or TRBV12-4 and TRBJ2-7; no clear D gene. The source was peripheral blood, collected on day 0 of MenACWY control vaccination. The sequence was obtained from an adult in good health. The CDR3 coding sequence is TGTGCCAGCAGTACCTATAACGAGCAGTACTTC. This gives the protein CASSTYNEQYF.